The sequence of this T cell receptor (beta chain) was determined in a study of blood T cell repertoires in COVID-19. Study information: The study drew acute and convalescent COVID-19 samples from the United States, Italy and Spain.

TCRdb keeps only in-frame clones here, not all; method: immunoSEQ multiplex PCR. Of some 33,000 clones listed, more than 80% are singletons. Germline values: CDR1 GTSNPN, CDR2 SVGIG (reference sequence). Trimming pared 5 bases from V and 4 bases from J, leaving 9 bases between. The CDR3 has 12 residues. This TCR came from a human donor in a cohort sampled during active COVID-19. Sequenced material: peripheral blood. V gene TRBV30 combines with J gene TRBJ1-5; D is possibly TRBD1 (6 bases). Written as DNA, the CDR3 is TGTGCCTGGGGGGGCGGGAATCAGCCCCAGCATTTT. Its translation: CAWGGGNQPQHF.